Listed here is a single TCR beta chain. Documented time point: newly diagnosed GD, antithyroid drugs for less than 3 months. There was RNA extracted from PBMCs, and the TCR library was made from it. The data belong to a study of regulatory T cells in long-lasting Graves disease. Assembly of TCR beta libraries relied on iRepertoire HTBI primers together with Arm-PCR of CDR3 regions. TCRdb passed the multiplex PCR reads through MiXCR, listing each CDR3 protein once. This sample has 350,000 to 450,000 distinct CDR3 sequences, with more than 13% found just once. CDR1 MNHNS and CDR2 SASEGT come from the germline V gene. Trimming shortened V by 6 bases and J by 3 bases, and 15 bases separated the two germline ends. The CDR3 has 14 amino acids. The data were also submitted as part of a second study, on T cells in Graves' hyperthyroidism and ophthalmopathy.

The chain has TRBV6-1 and TRBJ2-7, with TRBD2 as a possible D gene (7 bases). This receptor was obtained from a woman in her 30s with Graves disease. The source was peripheral blood mononuclear cells (PBMCs), collected at new diagnosis, from a patient treated with antithyroid drugs. The CDR3 region is CASRGRGAIYEQYF. The CDR3 coding sequence is TGTGCCAGCAGAGGCCGGGGGGCAATCTACGAGCAGTACTTC.